This T cell receptor beta chain was observed in a study of shared T cell receptors in the human thymus. V gave up 4 bases and J gave up 5 bases, with 14 bases separating them. CDR3 length equals 14 residues. Germline CDR1 and CDR2: MDHEN and SYDVKM. The method was immunoSEQ multiplex PCR; TCRdb's version includes in-frame clones alone and lacks a portion of them. Counted here are about 660,000 clones, approximately 87% occurring once; the ten biggest clones make up under 0.01%. These sequences were also reported in another study, on human thymus T cells.

The receptor was isolated from a boy under three years old with a congenital heart defect. Input material: thymocytes. This rearrangement joins TRBV28 to TRBJ1-1; D possibly corresponds to TRBD1 (5 bases). The CDR3 region is CASSSIRVTTEAFF. DNA for the CDR3: TGTGCCAGCAGTTCCATCAGGGTGACAACTGAAGCTTTCTTT.